This T cell receptor beta chain originates from a study of shared clonotypes between healthy human individuals. The overall study: Each donor contributed plates that comprised three CD4 naive, three CD4 memory, two CD8 naive and one CD8 memory. Study-level points and caveats: Across subsets, estimated richness was generally greater for naive than for memory populations.

As concerns this clone: Its antigen is unidentified.

At the deep level, the assay was run. Here immunoSEQ multiplex PCR was the method, and the copy in TCRdb shows in-frame clones only, minus some. The sample gives some 1,600,000 clones, about 98% of which show up once; roughly 0.4% is in the top ten. V was cut by 4 bases and J by 5 bases, with 15 bases left in between. The CDR3 has 15 residues. In germline, CDR1 is SGHDN, CDR2 FVKESK. Sequenced: naive CD4+ T cells sorted from blood. Subset described: CD45RA+ positively selected. The clonotype was recovered from a man aged 30 to 39 in good health. The chain combines TRBV14 with TRBJ2-4, with D perhaps being TRBD1 or TRBD2 (5 bases each). The CDR3 region is CASSLRRGVQNIQYF. CDR3 DNA: TGTGCCAGCAGCCTTCGACGGGGCGTGCAAAACATTCAGTACTTC.